Following are 18 T cell receptor beta chains from one sample sequenced in a study of blood T cell repertoires in COVID-19. Generated by immunoSEQ multiplex PCR, the TCRdb table keeps only in-frame clones and is missing some. The sample has about 150,000 clones; around 78% are singletons. Specimen: peripheral blood. The receptors originated from a man older than 75 with acute or convalescent COVID-19.

V usage is TRBV5-4 and J usage is TRBJ2-1, with 7 positions matching TRBD2. The CDR3 runs 13 residues. The V gene end was trimmed by 0 bases and the J gene end by 10 bases; junction bases not matched to a gene: 4. Germline CDR1 and CDR2: SGHNT and YYREEE (reference sequence). CDR3 in DNA: TGTGCCAGCAGCTTGGTGGGCGGGGGAGAGCAGTTCTTC. Protein sequence: CASSLVGGGEQFF.

This clone was seen once. The V call is TRBV5-1, the J call TRBJ1-4; weak D call: TRBD1 (5 bases). The CDR3 consists of 15 residues. The V gene's germline CDR1 is SGHRS and CDR2 YFSETQ. Trimming pared 4 bases from V and 0 bases from J, leaving 10 bases between. CDR3 sequence: CASSLDTSTNEKLFF. The CDR3 nucleotides read TGCGCCAGCAGCCTGGACACCTCAACTAATGAAAAACTGTTTTTT.

The chain joins TRBV7-2 to TRBJ2-2, with 7 bases fitting TRBD1. CDR3 length equals 16 residues. CDR1 is SGHTA and CDR2 is FQGNSA in the germline V gene. Trimming removed 5 bases from V and 8 bases from J; junction bases left unmatched: 14. CDR3 sequence reads: CASSRDSKPVGGELFF. Here the CDR3 DNA reads TGTGCCAGCAGCAGGGACAGCAAACCCGTAGGTGGGGAGCTGTTTTTT.

The DNA for the CDR3 is TGTGCCAGCAGCTTCGACCTGAGCGGCTTAACTAGCACAGATACGCAGTATTTT. It is translated as CASSFDLSGLTSTDTQYF. This rearrangement joins TRBV7-2 to TRBJ2-3; maybe TRBD2 (5 bases). The CDR3 sequence is 18 residues long. Trimming took off 3 bases at V and 0 bases at J, with 19 bases between the two ends. CDR1 is SGHTA, CDR2 FQGNSA, per germline.

This clone was counted a single time. The chain has TRBV7-9 and TRBJ1-4; 7 bases match TRBD1. The CDR3 has 13 amino acids. The V and J ends lost 5 bases and 7 bases, in that order; junction bases with no gene match: 4. Germline V gene lookup returns CDR1 SEHNR and CDR2 FQNEAQ (reference sequence). This CDR3 reads CASSPGGFEKLFF. The CDR3 nucleotides read TGTGCCAGCAGCCCAGGGGGGTTTGAAAAACTGTTTTTT.

This chain links TRBV5-1 with TRBJ1-2; no firm D call. The CDR3 has 13 amino acids. V gave up 4 bases and J gave up 3 bases, with 10 bases separating them. Germline CDR1 and CDR2: SGHRS and YFSETQ. The CDR3: CASSRGEYYGYTF. In DNA form, the CDR3 reads TGCGCCAGCAGCAGAGGAGAGTACTATGGCTACACCTTC.

The chain employs TRBV5-5 and TRBJ2-5; D perhaps matches TRBD2 (5 bases). The CDR3 sequence is 14 residues long. CDR1 SGHKS and CDR2 YYEKEE come from the germline V gene (reference sequence). The V end was cut by 4 bases, the J end by 5 bases, with 15 bases between. The CDR3: CASSLDWSSETQYF. CDR3 nucleotides: TGTGCCAGCAGCCTGGACTGGTCGTCGGAGACCCAGTACTTC.

V gene TRBV29-1 combines with J gene TRBJ1-5, with D tentatively TRBD1 (5 bases). Trimming left V 2 bases short and J 3 bases short, with 8 bases between. Germline loops: CDR1 SQVTM, CDR2 ANQGSEA. The CDR3 runs to 13 residues. The CDR3 bases are TGCAGCGTTGAACAGGGTGACAATCAGCCCCAGCATTTT. Residues: CSVEQGDNQPQHF.

The chain couples TRBV5-1 to TRBJ2-1, with 9 bases aligning to TRBD1. J was trimmed by 6 bases and V by 4 bases; bases with no gene match: 8. The CDR3 loop spans 15 amino acids. The germline gives CDR1 SGHRS, CDR2 YFSETQ. CDR3 coding DNA: TGCGCCAGCAGCCCCGGGACAGGGTTAATCAATGAGCAGTTCTTC. Translated, it gives CASSPGTGLINEQFF.

This chain joins TRBV6-5 and TRBJ1-5; no clear D gene. Trimming removed 5 bases at V and 0 bases at J, with 5 bases between. The CDR3 runs 13 residues. The germline V gene encodes CDR1 MNHEY and CDR2 SVGAGI. The CDR3 spells CASSPYSNQPQHF. CDR3 nucleotide sequence: TGTGCCAGCAGTCCGTATAGCAATCAGCCCCAGCATTTT.

This rearrangement joins TRBV13 to TRBJ2-2; 10 bases are shared with TRBD2. Germline V gene sequence: CDR1 PRHDT, CDR2 FYEKMQ (reference sequence). This CDR3 is 18 amino acids long. J gave up 1 base and V 5 bases, and 10 bases lay outside the gene matches. The CDR3 region is CASSQQTSGVLNTGELFF. The CDR3 nucleotides read TGTGCCAGCAGCCAACAAACTAGCGGGGTCTTGAACACCGGGGAGCTGTTTTTT.

The rearrangement uses TRBV5-1 and TRBJ2-1, with TRBD2 matching over 7 bases. CDR1 is SGHRS, CDR2 YFSETQ, per germline. This CDR3 has 15 amino acids. Trimming cost V 3 bases and J 7 bases; bases outside gene matches: 10. Here the CDR3 DNA reads TGCGCCAGCAGCTGGGTATCTAGCGGCCAAAATGAGCAGTTCTTC. It specifies CASSWVSSGQNEQFF. Complete variable domain (other parts from reference TRBV5-1 and TRBJ2-1): KAGVTQTPRYLIKTRGQQVTLSCSPISGHRSVSWYQQTPGQGLQFLFEYFSETQRNKGNFPGRFSGRQFSNSRSEMNVSTLELGDSALYLCASSWVSSGQNEQFFGPGTRLTVL.

The chain joins TRBV14 to TRBJ2-5; possible D gene TRBD2, 5 bases. Deletions cut 4 bases from V and 5 bases from J, with 14 bases between. CDR1 and CDR2 from the germline V gene are SGHDN and FVKESK. This CDR3 spans 14 amino acids. The CDR3 loop is CASSPLGVWETQYF. The CDR3 nucleotides are TGTGCCAGCAGCCCCCTGGGAGTTTGGGAGACCCAGTACTTC.

The rearrangement joins TRBV30 to TRBJ2-5; D is unclear. Germline values: CDR1 GTSNPN, CDR2 SVGIG (reference sequence). The CDR3 totals 13 residues. Trimming took 3 bases from V and 5 from J, leaving 13 bases between them. The CDR3 reads CAWSRRPRETQYF. In DNA, the CDR3 is TGTGCCTGGAGCAGACGGCCTAGGGAGACCCAGTACTTC.

This chain links TRBV3-1 (or the pseudogene TRBV3-2) with TRBJ2-3; 13 bases align to TRBD2. The V gene end was trimmed by 3 bases and the J gene end by 3 bases; junction bases not matched to a gene: 3. The V gene's germline CDR1 is LGHDT and CDR2 YNNKEL (reference sequence). CDR3 size: 16 residues. CDR3: CASSHQTSGGTDTQYF. The CDR3 coding sequence is TGTGCCAGCAGCCATCAGACTAGCGGGGGGACAGATACGCAGTATTTT.

The rearrangement joins TRBV5-1 to TRBJ2-5, with 11 positions matching TRBD1. Germline CDR1 and CDR2: SGHRS and YFSETQ. With V trimmed by 4 bases and J by 5 bases, 7 bases remained unmatched. The CDR3 is 15 residues long. The CDR3 is CASSLDRGRIETQYF. The DNA of the CDR3 is TGCGCCAGCAGCCTGGACAGGGGGCGGATTGAGACCCAGTACTTC.

This chain uses TRBV11-3 with TRBJ1-1, with D possibly matching TRBD1 (6 bases). V shed 5 bases and J shed 4 bases, with 14 bases lying between them. The CDR3 is made up of 14 amino acids. Germline V gives CDR1 SGHNT, CDR2 YENEEA. CDR3 sequence (DNA): TGTGCCAGCAGCGGTTACAGGGAGGGCACTGAAGCTTTCTTT. The encoded protein is CASSGYREGTEAFF.

This chain uses TRBV19 with TRBJ2-5; 12 bases are a match to TRBD2. Trimming removed 1 base from V and 3 bases from J; junction bases left unmatched: 6. Germline assignment: CDR1 LNHDA and CDR2 SQIVND (reference sequence). There are 17 residues in the CDR3. The CDR3 spells CASSIGLRTSGEETQYF. The DNA for the CDR3 is TGTGCCAGTAGTATAGGGCTCCGGACTAGCGGGGAAGAGACCCAGTACTTC.